The present T cell receptor (beta chain) was sequenced within a study of a mutant IDH1 vaccine in newly diagnosed glioma. Across the study: Vaccinations were initiated 4-6 weeks following radiotherapy alone, or were given together with temozolomide cycles.

Some clones are missing from TCRdb's copy, which holds only in-frame ones; the method was immunoSEQ multiplex PCR. The sample records roughly 60,000 clones, around 81% being singletons. This CDR3 comprises 12 residues. CDR1 and CDR2 from the germline V gene are MNHNS and SASEGT. Trimming took off 7 bases at V and 9 bases at J, with 13 bases between the two ends. The time point is: week 35, safety follow-up. Every vaccine dose comprised 300 ug of mutant IDH1 20-mer peptide plus topical imiquimod. Of note for this clone: Its specificity is unknown.

This chain uses TRBV6-1 with TRBJ2-1, with D perhaps assigned TRBD1 or TRBD2 (5 bases each). The material sequenced was PBMCs, taken from a glioma patient whose treatment included an IDH1 peptide vaccine. The receptor was derived from a man aged 35 to 55 with glioma. CDR3 bases: TGTGCCAGCACACTCGAGGGGAGTGAGCAGTTCTTC. It specifies CASTLEGSEQFF.